The rows below give T cell receptor beta chains drawn from one sample of a study of post-analysis software for immune sequencing data. TCRdb redid the calling of the PCR reads with MiXCR, one entry per CDR3 protein. The repertoire holds about 540,000 distinct CDR3 sequences, with approximately 31% as singletons. The sample was blood. The source is a girl aged 2-17 years with multiple sclerosis. CDR3s include the opening cysteine and the closing phenylalanine or tryptophan. The D gene is left open where the match is weak. Rows give clone size only sometimes, using once, few, many, or a class for an expanded clone.

clone_size	d_call	v_call	j_call	cdr3_aa	cdr3_nt
.	TRBD1	TRBV5-6	TRBJ2-1	CASSLGDRGHNEQFF	TGTGCCAGCAGCTTGGGGGACAGGGGACACAATGAGCAGTTCTTC
few	.	TRBV12-3/TRBV12-4	TRBJ1-2	CASSLQSNYGYTF	TGTGCCAGCAGTTTACAGAGTAACTATGGCTACACCTTC
.	TRBD1	TRBV20-1	TRBJ2-1	CSAVQGSSYNEQFF	TGCAGTGCCGTACAGGGGAGCTCCTACAATGAGCAGTTCTTC
.	.	TRBV12-3/TRBV12-4	TRBJ2-3	CASSPTPTADTQYF	TGTGCCAGCAGCCCCACCCCGACAGCAGATACGCAGTATTTT
many	.	TRBV29-1	TRBJ2-1	CSVATQVLKQFF	TGCAGCGTTGCAACACAGGTTCTGAAGCAGTTCTTC
few	.	TRBV6-6	TRBJ2-7	CASSSTSSGYEQYF	TGTGCCAGCAGTTCTACGTCCTCCGGATACGAGCAGTACTTC
few	TRBD2	TRBV5-1	TRBJ2-7	CASSLELAVRGEQYF	TGCGCCAGCAGCTTGGAACTAGCGGTCAGGGGCGAGCAGTACTTC
few	TRBD2	TRBV20-1	TRBJ2-4	CSAGRGFGAKNIQYF	TGCAGTGCTGGGAGGGGTTTTGGGGCCAAAAACATTCAGTACTTC
.	TRBD2	TRBV7-2	TRBJ2-3	CASSLVSGGAQADTQYF	TGTGCCAGCAGCTTAGTTAGCGGGGGGGCCCAGGCAGATACGCAGTATTTT
.	TRBD2	TRBV5-6	TRBJ2-1	CASRPTSGGLNEQFF	TGTGCCAGCAGGCCGACTAGCGGGGGGCTAAATGAGCAGTTCTTC